The 7 T cell receptor beta chains listed next were all sequenced from one sample in a study of Graves' ophthalmopathy and Graves' hyperthyroidism. Beta-chain TCR CDR3 regions were amplified from RNA transcripts. The first-round RT-PCR employed HTBI primers together with the Qiagen OneStep RT-PCR kit. A multiplex PCR was then performed as the second round. Each CDR3 protein is one row after TCRdb ran MiXCR on the multiplex PCR reads. The repertoire holds around 1,000,000 distinct CDR3 sequences, with 36% as singletons. The specimen was peripheral blood or thyroid tissue (not recorded which). These TCRs come from an adult man with Graves' hyperthyroidism.

The V and J genes are TRBV29-1 and TRBJ2-7, with D perhaps assigned TRBD1 or TRBD2 (6 bases each). Between the trimmed V and J ends, which lost 8 bases and 2 bases, there was a span of 13 bases. Germline lookup yields CDR1 SQVTM and CDR2 ANQGSEA. CDR3 length: 12 amino acids. In DNA form, the CDR3 reads TGCAGCACCTCCGGGGGCACCTACGAGCAGTACTTC. Its protein product is CSTSGGTYEQYF.

The rearrangement uses TRBV5-4 and TRBJ2-7; TRBD1 matches at 8 bases. This CDR3 contains 16 residues. Trimming at V came to 1 base and at J to 4 bases, leaving 10 bases not matched to a gene. CDR1 is SGHNT, CDR2 YYREEE, per germline (reference sequence). The CDR3 bases are TGTGCCAGCAGCTTGTCGATTTCCGGGACAGGATACGAGCAGTACTTC. It specifies CASSLSISGTGYEQYF.

Many counts were recorded for this clonotype. This chain links TRBV11-2 with TRBJ1-2, with a possible D match to TRBD1 (5 bases). CDR1 and CDR2 (germline): SGHAT, FQNNGV. The V and J ends lost 4 bases and 7 bases respectively, with 22 bases between them. This CDR3 has 16 residues. CDR3 sequence reads: CASSSYNLQDQGGYTF. DNA of the CDR3: TGTGCCAGCAGCTCCTATAACCTACAGGACCAGGGTGGCTACACCTTC.

This chain joins TRBV29-1 and TRBJ1-4; 7 bases agree with TRBD1. The CDR3 is 13 residues long. CDR1 is SQVTM, CDR2 ANQGSEA, per germline. Losses at the gene ends were 2 bases for V and 7 bases for J; bases not matched to a gene: 4. The chain's CDR3 is CSVERGGGEKLFF. CDR3 bases: TGCAGCGTTGAACGAGGGGGCGGTGAAAAACTGTTTTTT.

The rearrangement joins TRBV7-9 to TRBJ2-5, with no clear D. Trimming removed 1 base from V and 9 bases from J, with 3 bases in between. Per germline, CDR1 SEHNR and CDR2 FQNEAQ (reference sequence). The CDR3 spans 10 residues. The CDR3 region is CASSLGAQYF. The CDR3 nucleotides read TGTGCCAGCAGCTTAGGGGCCCAGTACTTC.

The chain carries TRBV10-3 and TRBJ2-5, with a weak D call TRBD2 (5 bases). Germline assignment: CDR1 ENHRY and CDR2 SYGVKD. This CDR3 contains 14 residues. Trimming took 5 bases from V and 5 from J, leaving 15 bases between them. The CDR3 here is CAISSLASRETQYF. In nucleotides, the CDR3 is TGTGCCATCAGTAGCTTAGCGAGTAGGGAGACCCAGTACTTC.

There are a few counts of this clonotype. This rearrangement joins TRBV12-3 or TRBV12-4 to TRBJ1-2; 7 bases match TRBD1. V trimming: 5 bases; J trimming: 4 bases; junction bases outside the gene matches: 16. The CDR3 totals 17 residues. The CDR3 region is CASSPPGTGVLSYGYTF. The DNA of the CDR3 is TGTGCCAGCAGTCCACCAGGCACAGGGGTTTTATCCTATGGCTACACCTTC.